Listed below are T cell receptor beta chains from one sample, sequenced in a study of human T cells and chemical hapten exposure. TCRdb reanalysed the RACE reads using MiXCR and keeps one entry per CDR3 protein. The table lists 300,000 to 400,000 distinct CDR3 sequences, roughly 5.3% of them singletons, with 2.6% in the top ten. Here the sequenced sample was whole blood, taken in connection with sensitization to the hapten diphenylcyclopropenone (DPC). The source is a woman in her fifties or sixties with alopecia areata. Some clones in this sample may be carry-over from other donors' samples. Each CDR3 is given with its conserved first and last residue. D genes are given only for firm matches. Size is stated for part of the rows, as once, few or many counts, or as a class when the clone is expanded.

-,TRBJ1-1,-,TRBV29-1,CSVDEGNTEAFF,TGCAGCGTTGATGAAGGGAACACTGAAGCTTTCTTT
-,TRBJ2-3,few,TRBV3-1,CASSQENPTDTQYF,TGTGCCAGCAGCCAAGAGAACCCCACAGATACGCAGTATTTT
TRBD1,TRBJ1-2,few,TRBV3-1,CASSHNRRDRGPYGYTF,TGTGCCAGCAGCCACAATCGCCGGGACAGGGGGCCCTATGGCTACACCTTC
-,TRBJ2-5,many,TRBV5-6,CASSPEKGRAQETQYF,TGTGCCAGCAGCCCGGAGAAGGGCAGGGCTCAAGAGACCCAGTACTTC
TRBD2,TRBJ2-3,few,TRBV20-1,CSELAGSGPLDTQYF,TGCAGTGAACTAGCGGGTAGCGGGCCCTTAGATACGCAGTATTTT
-,TRBJ2-6,many,TRBV29-1,CSVGLSLAPSGANVLTF,TGCAGCGTTGGGCTATCCTTAGCTCCCTCTGGGGCCAACGTCCTGACTTTC
-,TRBJ2-3,many,TRBV6-5,CASSYSDKDTQYF,TGTGCCAGCAGTTACTCTGACAAAGATACGCAGTATTTT
TRBD1,TRBJ2-5,-,TRBV9,CASSVEGQGGSETQYF,TGTGCCAGCAGCGTAGAGGGACAGGGAGGGTCAGAGACCCAGTACTTC
-,TRBJ1-1,many,TRBV7-9,CASSFSGPGGPEAFF,TGTGCCAGCAGCTTCTCTGGTCCCGGAGGGCCTGAAGCTTTCTTT
-,TRBJ1-5,few,TRBV30,CAWSVQVSQPQHF,TGTGCCTGGAGTGTACAGGTGAGCCAGCCCCAGCATTTT
TRBD1,TRBJ1-1,few,TRBV20-1,CSADPRGAGRDTEAFF,TGCAGTGCAGATCCCAGGGGGGCGGGTAGGGACACTGAAGCTTTCTTT
-,TRBJ1-1,many,TRBV28,CASKVRSLMNTEAFF,TGTGCCAGCAAGGTTAGGAGCCTCATGAACACTGAAGCTTTCTTT
TRBD1,TRBJ2-2,-,TRBV2,CASSPVGTEELFF,TGTGCCTCCTCCCCAGTGGGGACAGAGGAGCTGTTTTTT
-,TRBJ1-3,few,TRBV24-1,CATSDRSGNTIYF,TGTGCCACCAGTGACAGATCTGGAAACACCATATATTTT
TRBD1,TRBJ2-2,many,TRBV5-1,CASSLTGGVYTGELFF,TGCGCCAGCAGCTTGACAGGGGGCGTCTACACCGGGGAGCTGTTTTTT
TRBD2,TRBJ2-1,many,TRBV4-3,CASSQENSGRVSGEQFF,TGCGCCAGCAGCCAAGAGAATAGCGGGAGAGTGTCGGGTGAGCAGTTCTTC
TRBD1,TRBJ2-1,few,TRBV12-3/TRBV12-4,CASSLLQGITNEQFF,TGTGCCAGCAGTTTGTTACAGGGGATTACCAATGAGCAGTTCTTC
-,TRBJ2-5,-,TRBV4-1,CASSQGVLETQYF,TGCGCCAGCAGCCAAGGAGTTCTGGAGACCCAGTACTTC
-,TRBJ2-1,many,TRBV3-1,CASRRGGAYNEQFF,TGTGCCAGCAGGCGTGGCGGAGCTTACAATGAGCAGTTCTTC